Below, 21 T cell receptor beta chains from the same sample are listed, as sequenced in a study of a mutant IDH1 vaccine in newly diagnosed glioma. Here immunoSEQ multiplex PCR was the method, and the copy in TCRdb shows in-frame clones only, minus some. This repertoire shows tens of thousands of clones, approximately 87% found once; its top ten account for 1.5% to 2%. For these receptors, no antigen is known. Sample time point: week 35, safety follow-up. The content of each vaccine dose was 300 ug of mutant IDH1 20-mer peptide, and topical imiquimod accompanied it. The sample in question was PBMCs, obtained from a glioma patient whose treatment included an IDH1 peptide vaccine. These receptors were obtained from a man aged 35 to 55 with glioma.

This clone has only one observation. CDR3 coding DNA: TGTGCCAGCAGCTTGGCCGGGACAGGAGGTAATGAAAAACTGTTTTTT. Its protein is CASSLAGTGGNEKLFF. This chain joins TRBV5-4 and TRBJ1-4, with 8 bases lining up with TRBD1. Germline values: CDR1 SGHNT, CDR2 YYREEE (reference sequence). This CDR3 spans 16 amino acids. With 0 bases clipped from V and 4 bases from J, the junction kept 5 bases outside the gene matches. Together with reference TRBV5-4 and TRBJ1-4, the CDR3 gives the full variable domain: ETGVTQSPTHLIKTRGQQVTLRCSSQSGHNTVSWYQQALGQGPQFIFQYYREEENGRGNFPPRFSGLQFPNYSSELNVNALELDDSALYLCASSLAGTGGNEKLFFGSGTQLSVL.

The chain carries TRBV5-6 and TRBJ2-7; TRBD2 agrees at 10 bases. The V segment lost 1 base and the J segment 2 bases; nucleotides outside the gene matches: 3. The CDR3 runs 15 residues. Germline lookup yields CDR1 SGHDT and CDR2 YYEEEE. The CDR3 nucleotides are TGTGCCAGCAGCTTGTGGCTAGCGGGAGCCTACGAGCAGTACTTC. Protein product: CASSLWLAGAYEQYF.

This chain joins TRBV7-2 and TRBJ2-2; no reliable D call. The CDR3 is 14 amino acids. Germline V CDR1 and CDR2: SGHTA, FQGNSA. V gave up 2 bases and J gave up 6 bases, with 10 bases separating them. CDR3 nucleotides: TGTGCCAGCAGCTTACGCAGAATGTCCGGGGAGCTGTTTTTT. Its translation is CASSLRRMSGELFF.

The chain uses TRBV10-2 and TRBJ2-7, with 7 bases aligning to TRBD2. CDR3 length: 14 residues. The J segment lost 4 bases and the V segment lost 2 bases, leaving 5 bases of the junction unmatched. Looked up from germline, CDR1 is WSHSY and CDR2 is SAAADI. The CDR3: CASSEAGGRYEQYF. The CDR3 DNA follows: TGCGCCAGCAGTGAGGCCGGGGGGAGGTACGAGCAGTACTTC.

This chain uses TRBV6-6 with TRBJ2-5, with D perhaps TRBD2 (6 bases). The germline CDR1 and CDR2 sequences are MNHNY and SVGAGI (reference sequence). Trimming took off 2 bases at V and 0 bases at J, with 10 bases between the two ends. This CDR3 region has 15 residues. This CDR3 reads CASSYPQRDQETQYF. In nucleotides, the CDR3 is TGTGCCAGCAGTTACCCCCAGCGGGACCAAGAGACCCAGTACTTC.

The chain combines TRBV10-3 with TRBJ2-7; no firm D call. Germline values: CDR1 ENHRY, CDR2 SYGVKD. CDR3 length: 13 amino acids. V gave up 6 bases and J gave up 5 bases, with 14 bases separating them. The CDR3 DNA sequence: TGTGCCATCAGCGCCACTGGGGTCGACGAGCAGTACTTC. It yields the protein CAISATGVDEQYF.

This clone was seen only once. The V and J genes are TRBV2 and TRBJ1-2; TRBD1 is a possible D gene (6 bases). Per the germline V gene, CDR1 is SNHLY and CDR2 is FYNNEI. The CDR3 sequence is 18 residues long. Trimming took 3 bases from V and 2 from J, leaving 22 bases between them. For the CDR3, the DNA is TGTGCCAGCAGTGATCTCGGGACAACCCCTAATCAAAACTATGGCTACACCTTC. It is translated as CASSDLGTTPNQNYGYTF.

This chain connects TRBV5-1 to TRBJ2-4; D remains ambiguous. Germline-derived CDR1 and CDR2 are SGHRS and YFSETQ. The CDR3 length is 13 residues. V gave up 2 bases and J gave up 7 bases, with 10 bases separating them. The CDR3 loop reads CASSFPDRNIQYF. DNA of the CDR3: TGCGCCAGCAGCTTCCCAGATAGGAACATTCAGTACTTC. Combining the CDR3 with reference TRBV5-1 and TRBJ2-4 gives the whole variable domain KAGVTQTPRYLIKTRGQQVTLSCSPISGHRSVSWYQQTPGQGLQFLFEYFSETQRNKGNFPGRFSGRQFSNSRSEMNVSTLELGDSALYLCASSFPDRNIQYFGAGTRLSVL.

This chain connects TRBV6-1 to TRBJ1-4; a weak D match, TRBD1 (5 bases). The V gene's germline CDR1 is MNHNS and CDR2 SASEGT. The CDR3 runs to 14 residues. V was shortened by 6 bases and J by 0 bases, with 8 bases between the two germline ends. This CDR3 reads CASRTAATNEKLFF. As DNA, the CDR3 is TGTGCCAGCAGGACAGCCGCAACTAATGAAAAACTGTTTTTT.

The chain employs TRBV7-9 and TRBJ1-4; D remains unclear. V lost 4 bases and J lost 8, with 8 bases in between. This CDR3 comprises 12 residues. CDR1 and CDR2 (germline): SEHNR, FQNEAQ (reference sequence). In nucleotides, the CDR3 is TGTGCCAGCAGCTCCCAGTGGGAAAAACTGTTTTTT. Its translation: CASSSQWEKLFF.

The rearrangement joins TRBV13 to TRBJ2-6; tentative D call: TRBD1 (5 bases). This CDR3 region has 15 residues. The germline V gene has CDR1 PRHDT and CDR2 FYEKMQ (reference sequence). Trimming left V 4 bases short and J 1 base short, with 8 bases between. This chain's CDR3 is CASSSRTSGANVLTF. The CDR3 DNA reads TGTGCCAGCAGCTCCCGGACATCTGGGGCCAACGTCCTGACTTTC.

The V call is TRBV29-1, the J call TRBJ2-2; 8 bases line up with TRBD1. Germline lookup yields CDR1 SQVTM and CDR2 ANQGSEA. This CDR3 contains 14 residues. V dropped 4 bases and J dropped 6; count of bases not matched to a gene: 7. CDR3 coding DNA: TGCAGCGTTGCTTCAGGGGGCGCGGCCGGGGAGCTGTTTTTT. Translation: CSVASGGAAGELFF.

The chain combines TRBV5-8 with TRBJ2-5, with D perhaps TRBD1 (5 bases). With 0 bases removed from V and 4 bases from J, the gap between germline ends came to 16 bases. This CDR3 has 16 amino acids. Germline assignment: CDR1 SGHTS and CDR2 YDEGEE. CDR3 loop: CASSLAKTAASETQYF. DNA of the CDR3: TGTGCCAGCAGCTTGGCCAAGACAGCAGCCTCAGAGACCCAGTACTTC.

V usage is TRBV19 and J usage is TRBJ2-1; 12 nucleotides agree with TRBD2. Trimming removed 5 bases from V and 13 bases from J; junction bases left unmatched: 6. Per the germline V gene, CDR1 is LNHDA and CDR2 is SQIVND (reference sequence). The CDR3 covers 13 residues. CDR3 loop: CASSAGTSGRQFF. The CDR3 DNA is TGTGCCAGTAGTGCCGGGACTAGCGGGCGACAGTTCTTC.

The gene calls are TRBV11-1 and TRBJ1-1, with D hard to call. Germline lookup yields CDR1 SGHAT and CDR2 FQDESV (reference sequence). With 4 bases removed from V and 0 bases from J, the gap between germline ends came to 9 bases. The CDR3 is made up of 14 amino acids. CDR3 loop: CASSSGRLNTEAFF. The CDR3 nucleotides are TGTGCCAGCAGCTCGGGCAGATTGAACACTGAAGCTTTCTTT.

The gene calls are TRBV7-2 and TRBJ1-1; D remains unclear. The CDR3 contains 14 residues. Trimming removed 1 base from V and 0 bases from J, with 6 bases in between. From germline, CDR1 is SGHTA and CDR2 FQGNSA. In DNA, the CDR3 is TGTGCCAGCAGCTTAGGCCAGTTGAACACTGAAGCTTTCTTT. It codes for CASSLGQLNTEAFF.

This chain links TRBV19 with TRBJ2-7; weak D call: TRBD2 (5 bases). There are 13 residues in the CDR3. The V end lost 5 bases, the J end lost 6 bases, and 14 bases lay between the germline ends. The germline CDR1 and CDR2 sequences are LNHDA and SQIVND (reference sequence). DNA for the CDR3: TGTGCCAGTAGTTTCGGCCTTGAGGGCGAGCAGTACTTC. Protein: CASSFGLEGEQYF.

This sequence joins TRBV18 and TRBJ1-4; TRBD1 might be the D (5 bases). The CDR3 is 14 amino acids. The V and J ends lost 3 bases and 8 bases respectively, with 13 bases between them. The germline V gene has CDR1 KGHSH and CDR2 LQKENI. The CDR3 DNA sequence: TGTGCCAGCTCACCGGGACCCGAAGGGGAAAAACTGTTTTTT. This codes for CASSPGPEGEKLFF.

The genes are TRBV19 and TRBJ1-5; 9 bases line up with TRBD1. Germline-derived CDR1 and CDR2 are LNHDA and SQIVND (reference sequence). J gave up 0 bases and V 10 bases, and 22 bases lay outside the gene matches. CDR3 length equals 20 residues. The CDR3 DNA is TGTGCCAACATATACAGGGGGCCCTTTTTACGGTCGTATAGCAATCAGCCCCAGCATTTT. This encodes CANIYRGPFLRSYSNQPQHF.

V is TRBV6-5 and J is TRBJ2-7; D remains unclear. The germline V and J ends were trimmed by 5 bases and 6 bases, with 20 bases remaining between them. The CDR3 covers 15 residues. Per germline, CDR1 MNHEY and CDR2 SVGAGI. CDR3 bases: TGTGCCAGCAGTCCCCTCGTTAGGGCGTTCACCGAGCAGTACTTC. Translation: CASSPLVRAFTEQYF.

The CDR3 spells CASSLAAGWSMFF. The CDR3 DNA follows: TGTGCCAGCAGCTTAGCGGCAGGGTGGTCTATGTTCTTC. The chain uses TRBV7-6 and TRBJ2-1; D might be TRBD1 (5 bases). This CDR3 comprises 13 residues. Germline V CDR1 and CDR2: SGHVS, FNYEAQ. Trimming stripped 0 bases from V and 15 bases from J, with 15 bases between.